The clone carrying this T cell receptor beta chain has ten or more counts. Its antigen is not known. In TCRdb, the 5' RACE reads were re-called with MiXCR into one record per CDR3 protein. Here the sample spans 300,000 to 350,000 distinct CDR3 sequences, 20% to 25% being singletons. Trimming stripped 6 bases from V and 3 bases from J, with 12 bases between. The CDR3 has 13 residues. This entry is derived from a study of CD8 T cells in ankylosing spondylitis. General study findings and limits: The study identified a TCR beta motif of under 10 highly homologous variants that appeared characteristic of ankylosing spondylitis blood.

The clonotype was recovered from a female donor with ankylosing spondylitis or in good health (not recorded which). The sequencing input was blood, either unsorted or a sorted T cell fraction (not recorded which). V and J are TRBV12-3 or TRBV12-4 and TRBJ2-7; TRBD1 is a possible D gene (6 bases). The CDR3 loop reads CASRTTGIYEQYF. The CDR3 bases are TGTGCCAGCAGAACGACAGGTATCTACGAGCAGTACTTC.